The clone carrying this T cell receptor (beta chain) turned up a few times. This record belongs to a study of blood T cell repertoires in COVID-19. Study-wide background: The analysed material was cDNA or gDNA that came from T cells, B-cell-depleted T cells, or PBMCs.

Libraries were prepared by immunoSEQ multiplex PCR; TCRdb keeps only in-frame clonotypes and omits some of them. Of about 300,000 clones listed, 80% to 95% are singletons. Sample: peripheral blood. The sequence was collected from a woman between 25 and 40 years old with COVID-19, enrolled during active disease.

The CDR3 region is CAIKPGQGRYGYTF. For the CDR3, the DNA is TGTGCCATCAAACCGGGACAGGGGAGGTATGGCTACACCTTC. This chain joins TRBV10-3 and TRBJ1-2; TRBD1 matches 10 bases. The ends lost 7 bases at V and 5 bases at J; junction bases unmatched: 7. Germline assignment: CDR1 ENHRY and CDR2 SYGVKD. CDR3 size: 14 residues.